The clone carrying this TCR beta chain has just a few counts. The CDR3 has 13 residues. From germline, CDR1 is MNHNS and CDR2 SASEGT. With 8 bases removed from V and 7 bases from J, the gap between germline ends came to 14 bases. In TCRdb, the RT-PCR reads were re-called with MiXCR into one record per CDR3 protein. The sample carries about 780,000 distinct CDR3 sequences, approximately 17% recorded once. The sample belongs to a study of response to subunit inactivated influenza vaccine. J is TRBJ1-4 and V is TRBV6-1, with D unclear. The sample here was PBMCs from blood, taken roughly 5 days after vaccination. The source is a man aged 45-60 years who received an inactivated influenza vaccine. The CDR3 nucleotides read TGTGCCAGCGCCCTAGGGCGGGGTGAAAAACTGTTTTTT. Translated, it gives CASALGRGEKLFF.